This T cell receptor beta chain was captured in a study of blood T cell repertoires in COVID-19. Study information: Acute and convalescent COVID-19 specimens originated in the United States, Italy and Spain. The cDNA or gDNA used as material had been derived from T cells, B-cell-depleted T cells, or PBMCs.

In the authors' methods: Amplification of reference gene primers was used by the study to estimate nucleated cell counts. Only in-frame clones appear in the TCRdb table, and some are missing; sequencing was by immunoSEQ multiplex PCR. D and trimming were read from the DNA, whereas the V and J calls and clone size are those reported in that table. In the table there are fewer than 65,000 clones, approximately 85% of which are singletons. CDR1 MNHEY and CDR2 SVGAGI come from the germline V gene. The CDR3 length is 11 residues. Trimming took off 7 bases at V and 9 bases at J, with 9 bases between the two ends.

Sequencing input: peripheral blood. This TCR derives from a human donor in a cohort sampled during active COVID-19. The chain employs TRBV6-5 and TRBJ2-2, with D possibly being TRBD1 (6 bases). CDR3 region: CASTGARELFF. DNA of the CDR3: TGTGCCAGCACAGGGGCTCGGGAGCTGTTTTTT.